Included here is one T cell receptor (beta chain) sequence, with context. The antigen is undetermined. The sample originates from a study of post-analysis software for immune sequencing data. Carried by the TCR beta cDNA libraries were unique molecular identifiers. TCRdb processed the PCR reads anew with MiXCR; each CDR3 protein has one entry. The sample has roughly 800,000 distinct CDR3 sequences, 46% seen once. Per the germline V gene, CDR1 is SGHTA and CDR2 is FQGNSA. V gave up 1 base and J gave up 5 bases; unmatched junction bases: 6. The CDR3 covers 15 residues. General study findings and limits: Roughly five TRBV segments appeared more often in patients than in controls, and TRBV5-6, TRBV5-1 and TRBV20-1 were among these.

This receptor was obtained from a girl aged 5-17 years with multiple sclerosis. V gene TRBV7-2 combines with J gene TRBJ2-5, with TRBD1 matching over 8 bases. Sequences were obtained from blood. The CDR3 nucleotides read TGTGCCAGCAGCTTAGTCAGGGGGCTTGGGGAGACCCAGTACTTC. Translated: CASSLVRGLGETQYF.